This TCR beta chain came from a study of regulatory T cells in long-lasting Graves disease. There are 12 residues in the CDR3. Germline CDR1 and CDR2: MNHNS and SASEGT. The V gene lost 6 bases and the J gene lost 3 bases, with 6 bases spanning the gap. Construction of the TCR beta libraries employed iRepertoire HTBI primers in conjunction with Arm-PCR of CDR3 regions. MiXCR, run by TCRdb on the multiplex PCR reads, gives a single entry per CDR3 protein. Of fewer than 350,000 distinct CDR3 sequences detected, approximately 20% appear once; the ten largest clones hold more than 30%. In this sample, this clonotype turned up many times. The time point here: newly diagnosed GD, antithyroid drugs for less than 3 months. Making the TCR library involved RNA that had been extracted from PBMCs. American Thyroid Association guidelines defined how Graves' disease was diagnosed.

The gene calls are TRBV6-1 and TRBJ2-1, with D hard to call. This clonotype was obtained from a female donor with Graves disease. This specimen consisted of peripheral blood mononuclear cells (PBMCs), obtained at new diagnosis, from a patient treated with antithyroid drugs. The chain's CDR3 is CASRTIYNEQFF. For the CDR3, the DNA is TGTGCCAGCAGAACAATCTACAATGAGCAGTTCTTC.